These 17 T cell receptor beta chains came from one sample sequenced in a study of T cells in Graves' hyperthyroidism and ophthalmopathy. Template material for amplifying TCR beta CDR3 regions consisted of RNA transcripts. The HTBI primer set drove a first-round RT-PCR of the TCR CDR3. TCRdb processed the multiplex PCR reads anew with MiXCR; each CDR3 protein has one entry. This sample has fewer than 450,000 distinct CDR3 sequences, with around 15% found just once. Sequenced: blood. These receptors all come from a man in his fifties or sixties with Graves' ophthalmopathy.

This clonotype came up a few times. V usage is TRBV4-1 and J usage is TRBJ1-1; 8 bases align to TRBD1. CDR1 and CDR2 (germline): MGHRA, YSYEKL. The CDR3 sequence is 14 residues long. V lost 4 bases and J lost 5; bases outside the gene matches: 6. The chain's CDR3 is CASSRQQGETEAFF. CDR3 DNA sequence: TGCGCCAGCAGCCGCCAACAGGGGGAAACTGAAGCTTTCTTT.

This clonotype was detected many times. The CDR3 region has the DNA TGTGCCAGCAGTCTACTCTGGGGTACAGTACAAGATACGCAGTATTTT. This translates into CASSLLWGTVQDTQYF. The chain carries TRBV11-2 and TRBJ2-3; D unclear. Germline CDR1 reads SGHAT; CDR2 reads FQNNGV. The length of the CDR3 is 16 residues. The V end was cut by 6 bases, the J end by 5 bases, with 21 bases between.

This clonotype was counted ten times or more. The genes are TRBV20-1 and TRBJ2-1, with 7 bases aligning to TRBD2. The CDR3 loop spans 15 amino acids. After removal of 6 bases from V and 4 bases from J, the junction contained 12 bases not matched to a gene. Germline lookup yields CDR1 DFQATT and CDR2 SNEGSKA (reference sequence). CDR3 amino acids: CSAPGGGGRYNEQFF. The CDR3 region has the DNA TGCAGTGCCCCGGGCGGAGGCGGGAGATACAATGAGCAGTTCTTC.

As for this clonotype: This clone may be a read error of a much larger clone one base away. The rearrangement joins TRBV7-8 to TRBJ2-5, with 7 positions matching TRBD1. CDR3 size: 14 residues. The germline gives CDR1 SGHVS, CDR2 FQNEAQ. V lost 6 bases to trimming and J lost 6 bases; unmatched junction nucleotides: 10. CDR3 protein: CASSDKQGLKTQYF. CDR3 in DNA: TGTGCCAGCAGTGACAAACAGGGGTTGAAGACCCAGTACTTC.

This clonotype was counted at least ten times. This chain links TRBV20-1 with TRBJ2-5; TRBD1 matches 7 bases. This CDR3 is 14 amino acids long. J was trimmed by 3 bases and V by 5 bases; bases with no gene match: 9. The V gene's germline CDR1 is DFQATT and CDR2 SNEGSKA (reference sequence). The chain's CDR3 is CSAYRGTWEETQYF. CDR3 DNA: TGCAGTGCTTACAGGGGAACCTGGGAAGAGACCCAGTACTTC.

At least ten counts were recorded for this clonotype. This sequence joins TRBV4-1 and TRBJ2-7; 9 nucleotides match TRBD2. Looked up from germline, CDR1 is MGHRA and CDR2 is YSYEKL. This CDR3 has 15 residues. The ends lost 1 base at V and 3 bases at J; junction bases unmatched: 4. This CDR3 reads CASSQVSSGDYEQYF. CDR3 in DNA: TGCGCCAGCAGCCAAGTGTCTAGCGGGGACTACGAGCAGTACTTC.

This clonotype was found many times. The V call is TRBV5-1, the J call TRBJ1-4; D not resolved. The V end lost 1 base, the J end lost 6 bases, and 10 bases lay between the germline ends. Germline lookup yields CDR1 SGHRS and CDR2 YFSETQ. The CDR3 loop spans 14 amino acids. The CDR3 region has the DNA TGCGCCAGCAGCTTGAGTGGTTGGGATGAAAAACTGTTTTTT. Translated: CASSLSGWDEKLFF.

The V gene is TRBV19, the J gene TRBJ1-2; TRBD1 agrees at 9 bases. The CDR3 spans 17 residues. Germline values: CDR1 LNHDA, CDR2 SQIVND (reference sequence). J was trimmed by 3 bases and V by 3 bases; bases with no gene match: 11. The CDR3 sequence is CASSIVGQGGLDYGYTF. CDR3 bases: TGTGCCAGTAGTATCGTGGGACAGGGCGGACTCGACTATGGCTACACCTTC.

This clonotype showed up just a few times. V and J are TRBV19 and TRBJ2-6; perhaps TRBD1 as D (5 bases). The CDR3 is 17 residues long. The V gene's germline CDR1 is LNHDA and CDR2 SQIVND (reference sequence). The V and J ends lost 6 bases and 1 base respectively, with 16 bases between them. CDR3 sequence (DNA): TGTGCCAGTAGGTCCCTCCCGACAGTGTCTGGGGCCAACGTCCTGACTTTC. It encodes CASRSLPTVSGANVLTF. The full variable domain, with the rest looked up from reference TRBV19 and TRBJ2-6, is DGGITQSPKYLFRKEGQNVTLSCEQNLNHDAMYWYRQDPGQGLRLIYYSQIVNDFQKGDIAEGYSVSREKKESFPLTVTSAQKNPTAFYLCASRSLPTVSGANVLTFGAGSRLTVL.

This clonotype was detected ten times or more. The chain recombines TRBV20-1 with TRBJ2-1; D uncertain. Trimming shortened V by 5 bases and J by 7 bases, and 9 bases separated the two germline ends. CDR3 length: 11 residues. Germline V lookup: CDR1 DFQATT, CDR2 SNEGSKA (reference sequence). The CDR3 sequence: CSAVSVNEQFF. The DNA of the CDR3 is TGCAGTGCTGTTAGTGTTAATGAGCAGTTCTTC.

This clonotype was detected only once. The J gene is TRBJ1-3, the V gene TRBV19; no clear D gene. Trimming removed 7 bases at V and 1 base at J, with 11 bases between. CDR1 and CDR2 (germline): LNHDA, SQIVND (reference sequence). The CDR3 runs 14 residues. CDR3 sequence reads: CASIQTISGNTIYF. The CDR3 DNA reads TGTGCCAGTATACAGACAATATCTGGAAACACCATATATTTT.

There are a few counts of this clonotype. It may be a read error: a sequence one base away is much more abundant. CDR3 nucleotides: TGTGCTTGGAAGTTGGGCGGGGATGGCTCCCACGAGCAGTACTTC. This codes for CAWKLGGDGSHEQYF. The chain recombines TRBV30 with TRBJ2-7, with D maybe TRBD2 (6 bases). The CDR3 extends over 15 amino acids. CDR1 and CDR2 from the germline V gene are GTSNPN and SVGIG (reference sequence).

The CDR3 nucleotides are TGTGCCAGCAGCCCCCGGGGTGGGGGCTGGAAGACCCAGTACTTC. This sequence encodes CASSPRGGGWKTQYF. V gene TRBV6-1 combines with J gene TRBJ2-5, with a tentative D call TRBD1 (6 bases). This CDR3 comprises 15 residues. With 6 bases removed from V and 6 bases from J, the gap between germline ends came to 20 bases. Germline CDR1 and CDR2: MNHNS and SASEGT.

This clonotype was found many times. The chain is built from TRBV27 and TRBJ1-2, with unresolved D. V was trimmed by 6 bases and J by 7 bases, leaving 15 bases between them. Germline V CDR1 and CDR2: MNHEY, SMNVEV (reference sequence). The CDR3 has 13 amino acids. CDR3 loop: CASSSPSSGGYTF. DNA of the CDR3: TGTGCCAGCAGCTCCCCTTCTAGTGGTGGCTACACCTTC.

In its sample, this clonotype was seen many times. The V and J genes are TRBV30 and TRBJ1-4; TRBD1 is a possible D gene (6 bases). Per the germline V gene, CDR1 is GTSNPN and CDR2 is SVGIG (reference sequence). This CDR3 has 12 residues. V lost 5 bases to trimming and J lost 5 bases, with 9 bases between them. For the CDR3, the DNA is TGTGCCTGGGGCCAGGGGAATGAAAAACTGTTTTTT. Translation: CAWGQGNEKLFF.

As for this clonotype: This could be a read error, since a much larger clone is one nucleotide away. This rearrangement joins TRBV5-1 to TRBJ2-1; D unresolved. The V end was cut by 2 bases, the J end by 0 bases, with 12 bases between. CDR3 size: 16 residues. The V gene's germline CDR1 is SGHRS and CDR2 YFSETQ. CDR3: CASSFGRQSSYNEQFF. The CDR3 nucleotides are TGCGCCAGCAGCTTCGGGCGGCAAAGCTCCTACAATGAGCAGTTCTTC.

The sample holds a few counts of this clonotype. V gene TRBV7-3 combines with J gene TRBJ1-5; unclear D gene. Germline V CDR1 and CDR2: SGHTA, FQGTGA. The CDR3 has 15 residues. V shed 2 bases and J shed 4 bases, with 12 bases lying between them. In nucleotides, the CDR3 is TGTGCCAGCAGCTTAGATGGGCAACCTAATCAGCCCCAGCATTTT. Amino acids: CASSLDGQPNQPQHF.